This T cell receptor beta chain was documented in a study of blood T cell repertoires in COVID-19 (dated by TCRdb to 2018 to 2020). The study in broad terms: Samples from collaborators originated in the United States, Italy and Spain and spanned both the acute and convalescent phases of COVID-19. HLA class I and class II types, where available, came from metadata supplied by the sample provider rather than from assay-based typing. The material from the prospective study consisted of cDNA or gDNA derived from T cells, B-cell-depleted T cells, or PBMCs. The sample metadata nearly always contained a de-identified subject ID, COVID-19 status, age in years and sex. The samples were drawn from the first 160 participants of the ongoing ImmuneRACE study and from more than 1,000 subjects provided by 6 global collaborators. Subjects who had been exposed to COVID-19, were actively infected with it, or had recovered from it provided the deeply sampled blood TCRbeta repertoires that made up the dataset. A freely available public database, intended as a resource for researchers studying the immune response to SARS-CoV-2, is where the repertoires were released.

TCRbeta CDR3 regions were amplified from genomic DNA using the immunoSEQ Assay, a bias-controlled multiplex PCR. The study's processing was this. The number of nucleated cells in each sample was estimated by amplification of reference gene primers within the assay. Sequence reads were collapsed and filtered to measure the absolute abundance of every unique TCRbeta CDR3 rearrangement. For each sample, productive Simpson clonality was calculated by taking the square root of Simpson's diversity index across productive rearrangements. What TCRdb holds here is the immuneACCESS table cut down to in-frame rearrangements. Part of the clones is not present; checked against another copy, under half of the missing clones reflect an unresolved V gene, and the others are unexplained. That table is the source of V, J and clone size, and D and trimming were worked out from the DNA. For this sample the table gives approximately 120,000 clones, of which around 88% were detected only once. The top ten clones comprise around 5% of the sample.

Remarks on this clone: There is no known antigen for this receptor. Base qualities were left out, and no much larger clone turns up one base away.

Collaborating institutions collected whole blood in K2EDTA tubes following their own protocols. For TCRbeta analysis, collaborators shipped samples in one of three forms: frozen whole blood, isolated PBMCs, or DNA extracted from either of those sample types. Via the germline V gene (reference sequence), CDR1 is DFQATT and CDR2 SNEGSKA. For this chain, trimming is 3 bases at the V end and 3 bases at the J end, and the number of junction bases without a gene match is 4. The CDR3 runs 14 residues from the cysteine to the phenylalanine. Of all the DNA, just the CDR3 is kept, 42 bases in frame from base 1. Results and caveats for the whole study, not just this receptor: The quantity of clinical and demographic metadata differed by source and by participant and was supplied without curation.

The material sequenced was peripheral blood. Recombination connected TRBV20-1 to TRBJ1-1; 10 central nucleotides agree with TRBD1. The TCR sequence derives from a human donor in a cohort sampled during active COVID-19. The CDR3 region reads CSASWDRGYTEAFF. The sequence in DNA is TGCAGTGCTAGTTGGGACAGGGGATACACTGAAGCTTTCTTT.